This section outlines one TCR beta chain sequence together with its context. This table comes from immunoSEQ multiplex PCR, and its TCRdb copy is limited to in-frame clones, with some not included. Of nearly 110,000 clones listed, about nine tenths are singletons. The data originate from a study of T cell changes during pregnancy in multiple sclerosis. Per germline, CDR1 SGHTA and CDR2 FQGTGA. The CDR3 sequence is 17 residues long. J lost 4 bases, V lost 1 base, and 11 bases had no gene match. Sequencing used peripheral blood, obtained after pregnancy. V gene TRBV7-3 combines with J gene TRBJ2-7; 9 bases are shared with TRBD1. The receptor was derived from a female donor with multiple sclerosis, enrolled in a pregnancy study. The chain's CDR3 is CASSLIQATGGTYEQYF. DNA of the CDR3: TGTGCCAGCAGCTTAATTCAGGCCACAGGGGGCACGTACGAGCAGTACTTC. Based on the CDR3 plus reference TRBV7-3 and TRBJ2-7, the full variable domain is GAGVSQTPSNKVTEKGKYVELRCDPISGHTALYWYRQSLGQGPEFLIYFQGTGAADDSGLPNDRFFAVRPEGSVSTLKIQRTERGDSAVYLCASSLIQATGGTYEQYFGPGTRLTVT.